The text below deals with one T cell receptor (beta chain). Assay used: immunoSEQ multiplex PCR; TCRdb lists only in-frame clones, some missing. The table lists a few hundred thousand clones, 83% of them singletons. The CDR3 spans 15 residues. From germline, CDR1 is LGHNA and CDR2 YNFKEQ. Germline trimming cut 4 bases from V and 6 bases from J; bases unmatched to any gene: 5. The entry originates in a study of blood T cell repertoires in COVID-19. The TCR originated in a woman between 45 and 65 years old who had recovered from COVID-19. J is TRBJ1-6 and V is TRBV4-2; TRBD1 aligns across 8 bases. The sequenced material came from PBMCs or T cells enriched from blood (not recorded which). The CDR3, as DNA: TGTGCCAGCAGCCCGGACAGGGCCGGTAATTCACCCCTCCACTTT. This encodes CASSPDRAGNSPLHF.